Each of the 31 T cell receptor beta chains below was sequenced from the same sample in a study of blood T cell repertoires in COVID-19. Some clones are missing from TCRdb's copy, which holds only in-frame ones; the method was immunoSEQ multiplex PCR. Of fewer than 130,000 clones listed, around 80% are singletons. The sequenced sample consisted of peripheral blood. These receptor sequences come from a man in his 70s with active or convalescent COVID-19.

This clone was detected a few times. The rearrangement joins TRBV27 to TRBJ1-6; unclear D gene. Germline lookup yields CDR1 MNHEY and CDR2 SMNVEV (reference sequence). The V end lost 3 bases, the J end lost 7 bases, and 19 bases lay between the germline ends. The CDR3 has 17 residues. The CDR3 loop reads CASSLYYSIVRNSPLHF. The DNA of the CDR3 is TGTGCCAGCAGTTTGTATTACAGCATCGTAAGGAATTCACCCCTCCACTTT.

CDR3 sequence reads: CSVGVLADYNEQFF. The CDR3 nucleotides are TGCAGCGTTGGGGTTCTAGCTGATTACAATGAGCAGTTCTTC. The chain uses TRBV29-1 and TRBJ2-1; D perhaps matches TRBD2 (5 bases). CDR1 and CDR2 from the germline V gene are SQVTM and ANQGSEA. The CDR3 has 14 residues. The V end was cut by 4 bases, the J end by 4 bases, with 14 bases between.

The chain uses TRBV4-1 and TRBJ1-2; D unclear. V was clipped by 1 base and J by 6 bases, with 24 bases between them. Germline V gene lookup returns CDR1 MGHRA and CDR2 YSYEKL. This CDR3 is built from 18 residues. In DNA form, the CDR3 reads TGCGCCAGCAGCCAAGGGGTCGTCACCTTTAACAGAAGGAATGGCTACACCTTC. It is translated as CASSQGVVTFNRRNGYTF.

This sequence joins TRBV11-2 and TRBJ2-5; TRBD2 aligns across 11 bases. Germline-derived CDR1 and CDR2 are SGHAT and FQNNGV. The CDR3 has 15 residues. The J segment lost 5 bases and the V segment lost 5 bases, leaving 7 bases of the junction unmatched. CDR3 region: CASSARLAGLETQYF. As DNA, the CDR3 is TGTGCCAGCAGCGCCCGACTAGCGGGGTTGGAGACCCAGTACTTC.

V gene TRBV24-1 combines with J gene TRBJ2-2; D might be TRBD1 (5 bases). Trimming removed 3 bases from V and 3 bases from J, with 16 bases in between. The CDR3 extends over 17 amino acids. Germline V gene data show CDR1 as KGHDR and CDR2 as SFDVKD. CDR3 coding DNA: TGTGCCACCAGTGATGCAGGTGGCAGGGTGGACACCGGGGAGCTGTTTTTT. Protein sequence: CATSDAGGRVDTGELFF.

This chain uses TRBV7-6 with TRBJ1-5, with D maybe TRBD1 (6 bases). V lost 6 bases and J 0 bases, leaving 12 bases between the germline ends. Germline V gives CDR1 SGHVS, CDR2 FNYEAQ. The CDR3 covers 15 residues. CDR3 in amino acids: CASSPQGYSNQPQHF. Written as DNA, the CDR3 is TGTGCCAGCAGTCCACAGGGTTATAGCAATCAGCCCCAGCATTTT.

CDR3 residues: CASSWGQGSYEQYF. The DNA of the CDR3 is TGTGCCAGCAGCTGGGGACAGGGCTCCTACGAGCAGTACTTC. J is TRBJ2-7 and V is TRBV7-8; 9 bases map to TRBD1. V lost 4 bases and J lost 0; bases outside the gene matches: 1. Germline CDR1 and CDR2: SGHVS and FQNEAQ. The CDR3 is made up of 14 amino acids.

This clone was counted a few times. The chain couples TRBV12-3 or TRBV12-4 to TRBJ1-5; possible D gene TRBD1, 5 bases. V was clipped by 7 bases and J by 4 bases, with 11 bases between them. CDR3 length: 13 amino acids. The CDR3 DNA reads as TGTGCCAGCACCTGGGGGGGAAATCAGCCCCAGCATTTT. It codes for CASTWGGNQPQHF.

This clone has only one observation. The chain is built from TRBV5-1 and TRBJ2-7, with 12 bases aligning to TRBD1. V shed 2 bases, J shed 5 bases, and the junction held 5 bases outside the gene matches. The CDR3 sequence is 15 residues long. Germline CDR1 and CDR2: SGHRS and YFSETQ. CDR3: CASSLRDRGRDEQYF. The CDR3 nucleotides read TGCGCCAGCAGCTTACGGGACAGGGGGCGCGACGAGCAGTACTTC.

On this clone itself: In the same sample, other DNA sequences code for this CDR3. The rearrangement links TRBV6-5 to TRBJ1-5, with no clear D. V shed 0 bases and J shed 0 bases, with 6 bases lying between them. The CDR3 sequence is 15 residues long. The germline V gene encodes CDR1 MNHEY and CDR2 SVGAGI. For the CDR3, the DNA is TGTGCCAGCAGTTACTCAGGCGGTAGCAATCAGCCCCAGCATTTT. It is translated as CASSYSGGSNQPQHF.

The CDR3 nucleotides read TGTGCCAGCAGTAACCGGGACTCCCTACGCAGCACAGATACGCAGTATTTT. Translating gives CASSNRDSLRSTDTQYF. The chain has TRBV3-1 (or the pseudogene TRBV3-2) and TRBJ2-3, with D possibly being TRBD2 (6 bases). Germline V gene lookup returns CDR1 LGHDT and CDR2 YNNKEL (reference sequence). The ends were cut back, 6 bases at V and 0 bases at J, with 19 bases in the middle. The CDR3 consists of 17 residues.

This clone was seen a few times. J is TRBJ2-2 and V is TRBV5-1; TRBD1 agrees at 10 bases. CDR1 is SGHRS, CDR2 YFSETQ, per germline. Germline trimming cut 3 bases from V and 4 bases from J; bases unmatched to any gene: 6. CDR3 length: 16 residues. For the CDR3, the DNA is TGCGCCAGCAGCTATGGGGACAGGGGAGGCACCGGGGAGCTGTTTTTT. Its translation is CASSYGDRGGTGELFF.

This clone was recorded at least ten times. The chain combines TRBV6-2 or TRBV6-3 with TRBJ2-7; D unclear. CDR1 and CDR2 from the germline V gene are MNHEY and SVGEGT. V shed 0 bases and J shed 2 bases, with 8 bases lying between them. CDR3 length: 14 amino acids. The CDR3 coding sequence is TGTGCCAGCAGTTACTCGGGCACTCCCTACGAGCAGTACTTC. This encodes CASSYSGTPYEQYF.

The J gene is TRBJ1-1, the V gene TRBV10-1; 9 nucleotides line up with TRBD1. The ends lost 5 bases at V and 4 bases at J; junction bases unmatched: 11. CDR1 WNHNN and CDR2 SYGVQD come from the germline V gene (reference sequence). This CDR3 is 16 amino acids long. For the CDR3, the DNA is TGCGCCAGCAGTACCGGGACAGGGCGGTTGGGCACTGAAGCTTTCTTT. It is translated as CASSTGTGRLGTEAFF.

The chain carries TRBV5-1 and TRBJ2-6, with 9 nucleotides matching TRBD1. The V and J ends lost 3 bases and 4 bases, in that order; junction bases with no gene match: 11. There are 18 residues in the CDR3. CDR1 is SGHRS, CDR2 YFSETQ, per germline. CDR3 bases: TGCGCCAGCAGCTCCGGGACAGGGTCCCTTGAAGGGGCCAACGTCCTGACTTTC. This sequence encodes CASSSGTGSLEGANVLTF.

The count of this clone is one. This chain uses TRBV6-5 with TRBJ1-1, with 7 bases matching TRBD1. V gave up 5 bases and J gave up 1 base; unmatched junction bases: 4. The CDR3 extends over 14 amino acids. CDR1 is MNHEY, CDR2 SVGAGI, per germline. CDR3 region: CASSQQGSNTEAFF. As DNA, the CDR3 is TGTGCCAGCAGTCAACAGGGGTCGAACACTGAAGCTTTCTTT.

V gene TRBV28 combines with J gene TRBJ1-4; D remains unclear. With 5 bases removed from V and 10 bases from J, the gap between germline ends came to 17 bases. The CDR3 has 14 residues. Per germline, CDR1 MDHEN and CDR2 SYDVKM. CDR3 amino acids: CASSTTRDPGKLFF. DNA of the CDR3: TGTGCCAGCAGTACGACCAGAGATCCAGGAAAACTGTTTTTT.

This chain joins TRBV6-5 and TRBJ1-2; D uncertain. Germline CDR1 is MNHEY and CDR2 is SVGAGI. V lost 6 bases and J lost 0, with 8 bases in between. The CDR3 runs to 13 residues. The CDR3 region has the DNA TGTGCCAGCAGGGAGCGATCTAACTATGGCTACACCTTC. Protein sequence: CASRERSNYGYTF.

The CDR3 DNA is TGTGCCAGCAGTTACGTAGGGCCAGGAGGATTAGAGCAGTACTTC. Translating it yields CASSYVGPGGLEQYF. This chain joins TRBV6-5 and TRBJ2-7; D possibly corresponds to TRBD2 (5 bases). Germline V gene sequence: CDR1 MNHEY, CDR2 SVGAGI. Trimming left V 2 bases short and J 7 bases short, with 18 bases between. CDR3 length: 15 amino acids.

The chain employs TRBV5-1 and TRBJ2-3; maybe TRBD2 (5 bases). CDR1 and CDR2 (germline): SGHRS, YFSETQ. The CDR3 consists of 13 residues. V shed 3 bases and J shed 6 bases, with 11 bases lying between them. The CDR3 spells CASSSYGGDTQYF. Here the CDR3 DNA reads TGCGCCAGCAGCTCCTACGGCGGGGATACGCAGTATTTT.

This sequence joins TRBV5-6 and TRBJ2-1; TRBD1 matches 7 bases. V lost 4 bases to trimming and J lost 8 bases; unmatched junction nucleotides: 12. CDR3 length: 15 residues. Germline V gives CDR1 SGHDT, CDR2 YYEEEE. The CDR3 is CASSPGTALGDEQFF. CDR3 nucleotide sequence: TGTGCCAGCAGCCCTGGGACAGCTTTGGGCGATGAGCAGTTCTTC. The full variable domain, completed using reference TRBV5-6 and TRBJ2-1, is DAGVTQSPTHLIKTRGQQVTLRCSPKSGHDTVSWYQQALGQGPQFIFQYYEEEERQRGNFPDRFSGHQFPNYSSELNVNALLLGDSALYLCASSPGTALGDEQFFGPGTRLTVL.

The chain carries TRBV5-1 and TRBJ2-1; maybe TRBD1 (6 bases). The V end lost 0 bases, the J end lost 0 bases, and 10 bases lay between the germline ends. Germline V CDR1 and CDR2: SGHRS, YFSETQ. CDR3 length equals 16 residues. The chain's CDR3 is CASSLAGAGSYNEQFF. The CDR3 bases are TGCGCCAGCAGCTTGGCAGGGGCAGGCTCCTACAATGAGCAGTTCTTC.

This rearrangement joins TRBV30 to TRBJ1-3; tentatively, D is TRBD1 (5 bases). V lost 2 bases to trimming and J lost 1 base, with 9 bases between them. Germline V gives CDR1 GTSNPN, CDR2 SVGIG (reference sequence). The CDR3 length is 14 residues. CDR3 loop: CAWSLGASGNTIYF. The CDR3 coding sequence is TGTGCCTGGAGTCTTGGGGCTTCTGGAAACACCATATATTTT.

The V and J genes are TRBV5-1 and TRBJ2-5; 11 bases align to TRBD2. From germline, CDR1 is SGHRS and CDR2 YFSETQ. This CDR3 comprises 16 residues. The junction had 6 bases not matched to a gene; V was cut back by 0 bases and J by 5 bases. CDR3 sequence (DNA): TGCGCCAGCAGCTTGGGACTAGCGGGGTCTAAGGAGACCCAGTACTTC. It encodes CASSLGLAGSKETQYF.

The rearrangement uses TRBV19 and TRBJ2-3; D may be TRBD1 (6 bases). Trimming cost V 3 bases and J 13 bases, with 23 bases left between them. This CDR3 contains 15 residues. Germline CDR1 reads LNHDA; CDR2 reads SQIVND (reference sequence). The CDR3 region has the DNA TGTGCCAGTAGTATCCAGGGGAACAAAAATCTCGGAAAGTATTTT. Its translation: CASSIQGNKNLGKYF.

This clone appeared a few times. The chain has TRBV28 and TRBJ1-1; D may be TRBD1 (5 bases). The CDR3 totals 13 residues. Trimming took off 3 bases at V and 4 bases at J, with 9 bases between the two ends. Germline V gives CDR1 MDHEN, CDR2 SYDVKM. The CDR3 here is CASSLMGGTEAFF. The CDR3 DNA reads TGTGCCAGCAGTTTGATGGGGGGCACTGAAGCTTTCTTT.

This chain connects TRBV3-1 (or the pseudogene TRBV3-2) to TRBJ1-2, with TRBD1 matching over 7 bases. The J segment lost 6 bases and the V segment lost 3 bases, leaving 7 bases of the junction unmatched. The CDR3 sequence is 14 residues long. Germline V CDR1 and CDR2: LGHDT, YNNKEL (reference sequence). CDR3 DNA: TGTGCCAGCAGCCACTTGGGACAGCTCGATGGCTACACCTTC. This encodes CASSHLGQLDGYTF.

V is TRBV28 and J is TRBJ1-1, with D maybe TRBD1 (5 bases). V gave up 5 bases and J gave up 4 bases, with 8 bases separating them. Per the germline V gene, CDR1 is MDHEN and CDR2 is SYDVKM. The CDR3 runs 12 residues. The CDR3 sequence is CASSAQGTEAFF. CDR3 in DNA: TGTGCCAGCAGTGCCCAGGGCACTGAAGCTTTCTTT.

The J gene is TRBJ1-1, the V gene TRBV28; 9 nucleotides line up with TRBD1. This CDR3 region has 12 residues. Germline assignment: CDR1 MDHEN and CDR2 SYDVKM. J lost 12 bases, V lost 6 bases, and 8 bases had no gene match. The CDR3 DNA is TGTGCCAGCAGCCTCACAGGGGGCGCATCTTTCTTT. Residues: CASSLTGGASFF.

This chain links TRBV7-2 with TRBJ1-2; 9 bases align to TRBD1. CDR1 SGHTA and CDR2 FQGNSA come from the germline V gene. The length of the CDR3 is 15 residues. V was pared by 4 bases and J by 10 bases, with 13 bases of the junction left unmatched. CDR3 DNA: TGTGCCAGCAGCTCACCCGACAGGGGGGCGAGGTACTACACCTTC. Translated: CASSSPDRGARYYTF.

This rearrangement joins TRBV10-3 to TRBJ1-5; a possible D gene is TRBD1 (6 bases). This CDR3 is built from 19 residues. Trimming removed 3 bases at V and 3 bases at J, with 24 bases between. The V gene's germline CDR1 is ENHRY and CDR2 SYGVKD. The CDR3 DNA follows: TGTGCCATCAGTGACATGGGTAAAGGGGGGGAGGGTTCCAATCAGCCCCAGCATTTT. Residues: CAISDMGKGGEGSNQPQHF.